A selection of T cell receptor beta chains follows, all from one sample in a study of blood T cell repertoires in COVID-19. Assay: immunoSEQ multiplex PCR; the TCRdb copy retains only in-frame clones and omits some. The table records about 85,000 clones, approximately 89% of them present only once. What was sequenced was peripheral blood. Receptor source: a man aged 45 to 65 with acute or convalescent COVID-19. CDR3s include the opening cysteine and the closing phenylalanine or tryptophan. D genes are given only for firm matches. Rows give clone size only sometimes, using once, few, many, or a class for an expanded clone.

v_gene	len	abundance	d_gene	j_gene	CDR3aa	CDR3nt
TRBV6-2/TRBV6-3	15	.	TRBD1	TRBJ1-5	CASSNRDRDGQPQHF	TGTGCCAGCAGTAACCGGGACAGGGACGGGCAGCCCCAGCATTTT
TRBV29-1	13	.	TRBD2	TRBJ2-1	CSVLSGGYNEQFF	TGCAGCGTATTAAGCGGGGGCTACAATGAGCAGTTCTTC
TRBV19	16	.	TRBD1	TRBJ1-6	CASSMNQGVGLSPLHF	TGTGCCAGTAGTATGAATCAGGGGGTCGGATTGTCACCCCTCCACTTT
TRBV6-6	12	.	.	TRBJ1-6	CASTAGESPLHF	TGTGCCAGCACGGCAGGGGAGTCACCCCTCCACTTT
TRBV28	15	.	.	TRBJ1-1	CASTYGGGGRTEAFF	TGTGCCAGCACCTATGGGGGGGGCGGGCGGACTGAAGCTTTCTTT
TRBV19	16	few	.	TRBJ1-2	CASDNRGKDFNYGYTF	TGTGCCAGTGATAATAGAGGCAAGGACTTTAACTATGGCTACACCTTC
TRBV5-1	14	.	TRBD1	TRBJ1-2	CASSSTGQGYGYTF	TGCGCCAGCAGCTCTACGGGACAGGGCTATGGCTACACCTTC
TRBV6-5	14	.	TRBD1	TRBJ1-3	CASSLTGVGNTIYF	TGTGCCAGCAGTTTAACAGGGGTCGGAAACACCATATATTTT
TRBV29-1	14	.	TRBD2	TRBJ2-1	CSGLSGGVYNEQFF	TGCAGCGGGCTTAGCGGGGGAGTCTACAATGAGCAGTTCTTC
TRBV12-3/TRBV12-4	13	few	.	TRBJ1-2	CASRALVDYGYTF	TGTGCCAGCAGAGCTTTAGTCGACTATGGCTACACCTTC
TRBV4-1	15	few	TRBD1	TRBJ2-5	CASSQEGQFRETQYF	TGCGCCAGCAGCCAAGAGGGACAGTTCAGAGAGACCCAGTACTTC
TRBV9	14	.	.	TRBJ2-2	CASSVGQNTGELFF	TGTGCCAGCAGCGTGGGACAAAACACCGGGGAGCTGTTTTTT
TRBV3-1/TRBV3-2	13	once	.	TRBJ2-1	CASSQNQGPPLVF	TGTGCCAGCAGCCAAAATCAGGGTCCACCTCTGGTCTTC
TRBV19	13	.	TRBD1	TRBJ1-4	CAVKDRYNEKLFF	TGTGCCGTAAAGGACAGGTATAATGAAAAACTGTTTTTT
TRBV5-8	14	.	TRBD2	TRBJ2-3	CASSLPSGGDTQYF	TGTGCCAGCAGCTTACCGAGCGGGGGGGATACGCAGTATTTT
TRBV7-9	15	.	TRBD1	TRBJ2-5	CASSSGQGAVETQYF	TGTGCCAGCAGCTCGGGACAGGGAGCGGTGGAGACCCAGTACTTC
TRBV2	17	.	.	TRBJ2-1	CASSEAARGRSYNEQFF	TGTGCCAGCAGTGAAGCGGCTCGGGGGAGAAGTTACAATGAGCAGTTCTTC
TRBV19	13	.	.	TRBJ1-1	CASSGLGMAGAFF	TGTGCCAGTAGTGGACTCGGGATGGCCGGAGCTTTCTTT
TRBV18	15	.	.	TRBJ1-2	CASSPRQEGGYGYTF	TGTGCCAGCTCACCACGACAGGAAGGGGGCTATGGCTACACCTTC